The 13 T cell receptor beta chains below were found in one sample sequenced in a study of CD8 T cells in ankylosing spondylitis. Each CDR3 protein is one row after TCRdb ran MiXCR on the 5' RACE reads. The profile covers approximately 69,000 distinct CDR3 sequences, with about 5.2% appearing a single time and 2% to 2.5% taken by the ten largest. Sequencing was performed on blood, either unsorted or a sorted T cell fraction (not recorded which). The receptors come from a male donor with ankylosing spondylitis or in good health (not recorded which).

This clonotype was seen ten or more times. This rearrangement joins TRBV29-1 to TRBJ1-1; D is unclear. The CDR3 extends over 10 amino acids. Germline V lookup: CDR1 SQVTM, CDR2 ANQGSEA. V was pared by 6 bases and J by 2 bases, with 4 bases between. CDR3 in amino acids: CSVRNTEAFF. CDR3 sequence (DNA): TGCAGCGTCAGAAACACTGAAGCTTTCTTT.

In its sample, this clonotype was seen many times. The V gene is TRBV4-2, the J gene TRBJ2-3; tentatively, D is TRBD1 or TRBD2 (5 bases each). The CDR3 totals 15 residues. Germline V gene data show CDR1 as LGHNA and CDR2 as YNFKEQ. Trimming took 0 bases from V and 4 from J, leaving 11 bases between them. The CDR3 DNA reads TGTGCCAGCAGCCAAGAGTGGGGGAACTCAGATACGCAGTATTTT. Translated: CASSQEWGNSDTQYF.

This clonotype was recorded at least ten times. The rearrangement links TRBV3-1 to TRBJ1-1, with no clear D. The CDR3 loop spans 14 amino acids. CDR1 is LGHDT and CDR2 is YNNKEL in the germline V gene (reference sequence). Trimming removed 3 bases at V and 0 bases at J, with 8 bases between. In DNA, the CDR3 is TGTGCCAGCAGCCATTCGGGTCTGAACACTGAAGCTTTCTTT. This sequence encodes CASSHSGLNTEAFF.

This clonotype was seen ten or more times. The V and J genes are TRBV29-1 and TRBJ1-5; D is perhaps TRBD1 (5 bases). The ends were cut back, 6 bases at V and 0 bases at J, with 9 bases in the middle. Germline V gene sequence: CDR1 SQVTM, CDR2 ANQGSEA. The CDR3 covers 13 residues. The CDR3 spells CSVRRDSNQPQHF. DNA for the CDR3: TGCAGCGTGCGCAGGGATAGCAATCAGCCCCAGCATTTT.

This clonotype was counted only a few times. The gene calls are TRBV7-2 and TRBJ2-3, with a possible D match to TRBD2 (6 bases). V dropped 3 bases and J dropped 5 bases, with 15 bases sitting between them. Germline V gives CDR1 SGHTA, CDR2 FQGNSA. The CDR3 length is 15 residues. CDR3 nucleotide sequence: TGTGCCAGCAGCTTCGACGGCGGGGCAGAAGATACGCAGTATTTT. As protein: CASSFDGGAEDTQYF.

This clonotype appeared many times. V is TRBV5-1 and J is TRBJ2-2, with 7 bases matching TRBD1. Germline CDR1 and CDR2: SGHRS and YFSETQ. There are 15 residues in the CDR3. Losses at the gene ends were 6 bases for V and 4 bases for J; bases not matched to a gene: 9. CDR3 amino acids: CASTHGDSTTGELFF. CDR3 DNA: TGCGCCAGCACCCACGGGGACAGCACCACCGGGGAGCTGTTTTTT.

This clonotype was recorded many times. The J gene is TRBJ1-5, the V gene TRBV2; D might be TRBD1 (5 bases). CDR3 length equals 13 residues. Trimming took off 7 bases at V and 6 bases at J, with 13 bases between the two ends. Germline values: CDR1 SNHLY, CDR2 FYNNEI. CDR3 in DNA: TGTGCCAGCATAGCCGGGCAGGGTCAGCCCCAGCATTTT. Its translation: CASIAGQGQPQHF.

This clonotype was counted ten times or more. The V call is TRBV2, the J call TRBJ2-1; the D gene is possibly TRBD1 (6 bases). There are 13 residues in the CDR3. Germline V gene sequence: CDR1 SNHLY, CDR2 FYNNEI. Trimming pared 6 bases from V and 4 bases from J, leaving 10 bases between. The CDR3 DNA is TGTGCCAGCAGCGAACAGGGTTACAATGAGCAGTTCTTC. This codes for CASSEQGYNEQFF.

Ten or more counts support this clonotype. V gene TRBV7-6 combines with J gene TRBJ2-6, with 13 bases fitting TRBD2. V lost 5 bases and J lost 0; bases outside the gene matches: 13. Per germline, CDR1 SGHVS and CDR2 FNYEAQ. This CDR3 has 21 amino acids. The CDR3 loop reads CASSPINGLAGADSGANVLTF. The CDR3 nucleotides are TGTGCCAGCAGCCCTATCAACGGACTAGCGGGGGCCGACTCTGGGGCCAACGTCCTGACTTTC.

This clonotype has ten or more counts. The rearrangement uses TRBV20-1 and TRBJ2-3, with 7 positions matching TRBD1. Unmatched junction bases numbered 5, after V lost 2 bases and J lost 3 bases. The CDR3 spans 14 residues. Germline values: CDR1 DFQATT, CDR2 SNEGSKA (reference sequence). CDR3 region: CSARRGQITDTQYF. CDR3 nucleotides: TGCAGTGCTAGAAGGGGACAGATAACAGATACGCAGTATTTT.

The sample holds many counts of this clonotype. The J gene is TRBJ2-7, the V gene TRBV21-1; the table assigns TRBD2, which was not confirmed against the DNA. TRBV21-1 is noted as a pseudogene. This CDR3 region has 19 residues. CDR3 bases: TGTGCCAGCAGCAAAGAAGCGGGCAGCCTCAACCGAGACTCCTACGAGCAGTACTTC. This sequence encodes CASSKEAGSLNRDSYEQYF.

In its sample, this clonotype was seen many times. The rearrangement links TRBV12-3 or TRBV12-4 to TRBJ2-3; 7 bases map to TRBD2. The CDR3 totals 14 residues. Trimming removed 10 bases from V and 2 bases from J; junction bases left unmatched: 9. The CDR3: CATDLGGNTDTQYF. CDR3 sequence (DNA): TGTGCCACCGATCTGGGGGGGAACACAGATACGCAGTATTTT.

This clonotype was seen at least ten times. J is TRBJ2-1 and V is TRBV25-1; either TRBD1 or TRBD2 may supply D (5 bases each). Trimming pared 8 bases from V and 0 bases from J, leaving 14 bases between. The CDR3 is made up of 15 amino acids. Germline V gene sequence: CDR1 MGHDK, CDR2 SYGVNS. CDR3 DNA sequence: TGTGCCAGCTCCACCGGGGCGAGCTCCTACAATGAGCAGTTCTTC. Translation: CASSTGASSYNEQFF.